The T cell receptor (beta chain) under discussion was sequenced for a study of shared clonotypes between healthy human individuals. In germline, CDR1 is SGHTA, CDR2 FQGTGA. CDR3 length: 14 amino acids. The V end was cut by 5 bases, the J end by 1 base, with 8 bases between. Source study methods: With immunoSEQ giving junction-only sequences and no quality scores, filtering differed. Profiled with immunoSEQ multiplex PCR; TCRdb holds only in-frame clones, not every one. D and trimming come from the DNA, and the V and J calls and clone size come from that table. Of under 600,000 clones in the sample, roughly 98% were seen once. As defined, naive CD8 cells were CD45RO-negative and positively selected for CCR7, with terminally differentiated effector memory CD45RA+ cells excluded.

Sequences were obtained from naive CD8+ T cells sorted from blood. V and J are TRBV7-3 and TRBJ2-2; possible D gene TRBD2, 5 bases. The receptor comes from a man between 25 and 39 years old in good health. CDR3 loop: CASSTEGNTGELFF. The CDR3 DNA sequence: TGTGCCAGCAGCACCGAGGGGAACACCGGGGAGCTGTTTTTT. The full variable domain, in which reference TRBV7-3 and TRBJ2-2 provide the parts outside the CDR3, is GAGVSQTPSNKVTEKGKYVELRCDPISGHTALYWYRQSLGQGPEFLIYFQGTGAADDSGLPNDRFFAVRPEGSVSTLKIQRTERGDSAVYLCASSTEGNTGELFFGEGSRLTVL.